This paragraph reports one T cell receptor (beta chain). The antigen is undetermined. This sample is part of a study of OX40 agonist ivuxolimab in advanced cancers. General study results and limits: The investigators did not determine what antigen specificity the expanded peripheral T cells had. Certain nonresponding patients likewise had low normalized T-cell clonal expansion.

Exclusion of a patient followed from autoimmune disease history or systemic immunosuppression. CDR1 is SNHLY and CDR2 is FYNNEI in the germline V gene. The length of the CDR3 is 13 residues. V was cut by 7 bases and J by 2 bases, with 11 bases left in between. Here immunoSEQ multiplex PCR was the method, and the copy in TCRdb shows in-frame clones only, minus some. Of 72,000 or so clones listed, about 86% are singletons. Sequenced here: CD4+ or CD8+ T cells sorted from blood, sampled in a trial of the OX40 agonist ivuxolimab. The sequence was obtained from an adult with an advanced solid tumor such as melanoma, head and neck, liver or kidney cancer. The V and J genes are TRBV2 and TRBJ2-5; a possible D gene is TRBD2 (5 bases). The CDR3 DNA is TGTGCCAGCACTACCCGGGAACAAGAGACCCAGTACTTC. It specifies CASTTREQETQYF. Supplemented by reference TRBV2 and TRBJ2-5, the full variable domain reads EPEVTQTPSHQVTQMGQEVILRCVPISNHLYFYWYRQILGQKVEFLVSFYNNEISEKSEIFDDQFSVERPDGSNFTLKIRSTKLEDSAMYFCASTTREQETQYFGPGTRLLVL.